One sample yielded the 15 T cell receptor beta chains listed below, sequenced in a study of blood T cell repertoires in COVID-19. Data came from immunoSEQ multiplex PCR; TCRdb stores just in-frame clones and leaves some out. Of approximately 53,000 clones listed, about 86% are singletons. The sequenced sample was peripheral blood. These receptors came from a woman at least 80 years old with COVID-19, enrolled during active disease.

The J gene is TRBJ2-3, the V gene TRBV2, with D possibly being TRBD2 (5 bases). The CDR3 sequence is 15 residues long. Trimming took off 6 bases at V and 3 bases at J, with 16 bases between the two ends. Germline V gene data show CDR1 as SNHLY and CDR2 as FYNNEI. The CDR3 protein is CASRDRRASTDTQYF. CDR3 DNA sequence: TGTGCCAGCAGGGACCGGCGGGCCAGTACAGATACGCAGTATTTT.

In its sample, this clone was seen a few times. The chain has TRBV3-1 (or the pseudogene TRBV3-2) and TRBJ2-7; D not certain. Trimming took 1 base from V and 6 from J, leaving 13 bases between them. The CDR3 length is 14 residues. In germline, CDR1 is LGHDT, CDR2 YNNKEL (reference sequence). In nucleotides, the CDR3 is TGTGCCAGCAGCCAAGGGCTCGTTGCCCCCGAGCAGTACTTC. Amino acid sequence: CASSQGLVAPEQYF.

The rearrangement links TRBV5-1 to TRBJ2-1, with a weak D call TRBD1 (7 bases). The CDR3 sequence is 16 residues long. The germline CDR1 and CDR2 sequences are SGHRS and YFSETQ. Deletions cut 2 bases from V and 6 bases from J, with 18 bases between. The CDR3 DNA sequence: TGCGCCAGCAGCTTCCAGGGGGGCGGGACTTTCAATGAGCAGTTCTTC. Protein sequence: CASSFQGGGTFNEQFF.

The chain links TRBV6-5 to TRBJ1-3; TRBD1 aligns across 11 bases. V shed 6 bases, J shed 4 bases, and the junction held 5 bases outside the gene matches. Germline loops: CDR1 MNHEY, CDR2 SVGAGI. The CDR3 length is 15 residues. CDR3: CASRTDRGLGNTIYF. In DNA form, the CDR3 reads TGTGCCAGCAGAACGGACAGGGGGCTGGGAAACACCATATATTTT.

This clone was detected only once. The chain links TRBV29-1 to TRBJ2-7; TRBD2 matches at 12 bases. This CDR3 is 15 amino acids long. Germline V lookup: CDR1 SQVTM, CDR2 ANQGSEA. V was pared by 1 base and J by 5 bases, with 6 bases of the junction left unmatched. The CDR3: CSVEVTSGGSHEQYF. CDR3 nucleotides: TGCAGCGTTGAAGTGACTAGCGGGGGTTCCCACGAGCAGTACTTC.

CDR3 in DNA: TGTGCCAGTCTCCATTTTAGCGGGGAGTACTACGAGCAGTACTTC. Translated: CASLHFSGEYYEQYF. The chain combines TRBV9 with TRBJ2-7, with 8 nucleotides matching TRBD2. The V segment lost 8 bases and the J segment 3 bases; nucleotides outside the gene matches: 13. The CDR3 is 15 amino acids. Germline loops: CDR1 SGDLS, CDR2 YYNGEE.

The chain carries TRBV7-3 and TRBJ2-1, with D unresolved. Trimming shortened V by 2 bases and J by 8 bases, and 10 bases separated the two germline ends. The length of the CDR3 is 13 residues. Germline V CDR1 and CDR2: SGHTA, FQGTGA. The CDR3 region has the DNA TGTGCCAGCAGCTTAGCCCCCCTAGATGAGCAGTTCTTC. It yields the protein CASSLAPLDEQFF.

V and J are TRBV7-9 and TRBJ1-5, with 10 nucleotides matching TRBD1. Germline V gene data show CDR1 as SEHNR and CDR2 as FQNEAQ (reference sequence). CDR3 size: 16 residues. The junction had 7 bases not matched to a gene; V was cut back by 5 bases and J by 3 bases. The CDR3 DNA sequence: TGTGCCAGCAGCAGGTACGGGACAGGGGTCAATCAGCCCCAGCATTTT. Its protein product is CASSRYGTGVNQPQHF.

The V call is TRBV10-2, the J call TRBJ1-4; a weak D match, TRBD1 (6 bases). V dropped 9 bases and J dropped 5 bases, with 19 bases sitting between them. Germline V gene sequence: CDR1 WSHSY, CDR2 SAAADI. The CDR3 totals 15 residues. The CDR3 sequence is CASKGGTMGNEKLFF. Written as DNA, the CDR3 is TGCGCCAGTAAGGGAGGGACAATGGGGAATGAAAAACTGTTTTTT.

The V gene is TRBV7-2, the J gene TRBJ2-3; 14 positions agree with TRBD2. Germline V gene lookup returns CDR1 SGHTA and CDR2 FQGNSA. This CDR3 is built from 17 residues. With V trimmed by 5 bases and J by 5 bases, 9 bases remained unmatched. This CDR3 reads CASSRGLAGATGDTQYF. CDR3 sequence (DNA): TGTGCCAGCAGCCGGGGACTAGCGGGAGCTACTGGAGATACGCAGTATTTT.

The V gene is TRBV4-1, the J gene TRBJ2-1, with D possibly matching TRBD1 (6 bases). The CDR3 has 15 residues. Per the germline V gene, CDR1 is MGHRA and CDR2 is YSYEKL. The V gene lost 2 bases and the J gene lost 7 bases, with 15 bases spanning the gap. CDR3 nucleotides: TGCGCCAGCAGCCAATCATCCCAGGGGTTGAATGAGCAGTTCTTC. This gives the protein CASSQSSQGLNEQFF.

V is TRBV29-1 and J is TRBJ1-1, with 7 bases fitting TRBD1. Germline V lookup: CDR1 SQVTM, CDR2 ANQGSEA. The V segment lost 7 bases and the J segment 1 base; nucleotides outside the gene matches: 18. This CDR3 contains 17 residues. The CDR3 is CSGAPHRRGGKNTEAFF. The CDR3 DNA is TGCAGCGGGGCCCCGCACCGTCGAGGGGGCAAGAACACTGAAGCTTTCTTT.

The chain uses TRBV28 and TRBJ2-7; 7 bases are shared with TRBD2. J gave up 3 bases and V 5 bases, and 10 bases lay outside the gene matches. CDR1 is MDHEN, CDR2 SYDVKM, per germline. The CDR3 runs 15 residues. The CDR3 spells CASSSVAGLNYEQYF. The DNA of the CDR3 is TGTGCCAGCAGTAGTGTAGCGGGTTTAAACTACGAGCAGTACTTC.

The rearrangement joins TRBV4-2 to TRBJ2-5, with 11 nucleotides matching TRBD1. V dropped 3 bases and J dropped 4; count of bases not matched to a gene: 4. In germline, CDR1 is LGHNA, CDR2 YNFKEQ. The CDR3 runs to 15 residues. In nucleotides, the CDR3 is TGTGCCAGCAGCCAGATGGGGACAGGGGGAGAGACCCAGTACTTC. Translating gives CASSQMGTGGETQYF.

The chain employs TRBV6-1 and TRBJ1-5, with D perhaps TRBD1 (6 bases). With 2 bases removed from V and 2 bases from J, the gap between germline ends came to 13 bases. CDR1 is MNHNS and CDR2 is SASEGT in the germline V gene. The length of the CDR3 is 16 residues. CDR3 sequence (DNA): TGTGCCAGCAGTGAAAGGTTGTCAGGGGGCAATCAGCCCCAGCATTTT. Translated: CASSERLSGGNQPQHF.